This T cell receptor beta chain appears in the sequencing data of a study of blood T cell repertoires in COVID-19. Study details: T cells, B-cell-depleted T cells, or PBMCs supplied cDNA or gDNA.

This clone was seen a handful of times. V dropped 0 bases and J dropped 6; count of bases not matched to a gene: 5. This CDR3 region has 15 residues. The germline V gene encodes CDR1 SEHNR and CDR2 FQNEAQ (reference sequence). The table came from immunoSEQ multiplex PCR; TCRdb's copy has only in-frame clones and leaves some out. The sample contains 52,000 or so clones, about three quarters of which appear only once. The sequenced sample was peripheral blood. This receptor was identified in a man aged 45 to 65 with active or convalescent COVID-19. The chain joins TRBV7-9 to TRBJ1-1; TRBD1 agrees at 9 bases. CDR3 sequence (DNA): TGTGCCAGCAGCTTAGCGGGACAGGGTAACGCTGAAGCTTTCTTT. Its translation is CASSLAGQGNAEAFF.